A selection of T cell receptor beta chains follows, all from one sample in a study of T cell repertoires in cytomegalovirus infection. TCRdb re-called the reads with MiXCR, one entry per CDR3 protein. The sample holds about 190,000 distinct CDR3 sequences; approximately 30% are singletons and the top ten take about 31%. Sample: PBMCs. The receptors stem from a human donor in good health (CMV status not recorded). Some clones in this sample may be carry-over from other donors' samples. CDR3s include the opening cysteine and the closing phenylalanine or tryptophan. Fields, in order: V gene, D gene, J gene, clone size, CDR3 DNA, CDR3 protein. The D gene is left open where the match is weak. Rows give clone size only sometimes, using once, few, many, or a class for an expanded clone.

>TRBV6-2/TRBV6-3|NA|TRBJ2-4|few
TGTGCCAGCAGTTACTTTCTAGGAGAGCTAAACATTCAGTACTTC
CASSYFLGELNIQYF
>TRBV11-3|NA|TRBJ2-7|NA
TGTGCCAGCAGCCCTGGACGGACGCGGGGCTACGAGCAGTACTTC
CASSPGRTRGYEQYF
>TRBV6-2/TRBV6-3|TRBD1|TRBJ1-1|NA
TGTGCCAGCAGAACCGGGACAGGGGACGCTTTCTTT
CASRTGTGDAFF
>TRBV6-2/TRBV6-3|NA|TRBJ1-1|NA
TGTGCCAGTCAGAGGGGGGGGACTGAAGCTTTCTTT
CASQRGGTEAFF
>TRBV7-8|NA|TRBJ2-7|few
TGTGCCAGCAGCTTTCCCGGAGCCTACGAGCAGTACTTC
CASSFPGAYEQYF
>TRBV6-6|NA|TRBJ1-2|NA
TGTGCCAGCAGTTACTCGACAGCTAACTATGGCTACACCTTC
CASSYSTANYGYTF
>TRBV7-8|NA|TRBJ2-1|many
TGTGCCAGCAGCCTTATCCCAGGGGAAAATGAGCAGTTCTTC
CASSLIPGENEQFF
>TRBV11-2|NA|TRBJ1-6|NA
TGTGCCAGCAGCCCTGTCCCGTGGCGGGGAAGGACTTCACCCCTCCACTTT
CASSPVPWRGRTSPLHF
>TRBV5-1|NA|TRBJ1-1|NA
TGCGCCAGCAGCTTAGAGGGGACCATGAACACTGAAGCTTTCTTT
CASSLEGTMNTEAFF
>TRBV7-2|TRBD1|TRBJ1-4|many
TGTGCCAGCAGCTTGGGCACAGGGGTCAGGGAAAAACTGTTTTTT
CASSLGTGVREKLFF
>TRBV12-3/TRBV12-4|NA|TRBJ2-3|few
TGTGCCAGCACCTGGCAGGGTTCAGATACGCAGTATTTT
CASTWQGSDTQYF
>TRBV6-5|NA|TRBJ1-2|few
TGTGCCAGCAGTTACTCGCCCGGGAAGGGCTACACCTTC
CASSYSPGKGYTF
>TRBV6-6|NA|TRBJ1-2|NA
TGTGCCAGCAGTTACCCCGCTCTATCGGGCTACACCTTC
CASSYPALSGYTF
>TRBV2|NA|TRBJ1-1|few
TGTGCCAGCAGCCCCAAGAGGGTGAACACTGAAGCTTTCTTT
CASSPKRVNTEAFF
>TRBV5-4|NA|TRBJ2-2|NA
TGTGCCAGCAGCCGGATCGATTCAAACACCGGGGAGCTGTTTTTT
CASSRIDSNTGELFF
>TRBV27|NA|TRBJ2-7|many
TGTGCCAGCTGTAGGGGTCTGGGTTACGAGCAGTACTTC
CASCRGLGYEQYF
>TRBV5-5|NA|TRBJ1-2|few
TGTGCCAGCAGCCAAACCACAGGCTATAGTGGCTACACCTTC
CASSQTTGYSGYTF
>TRBV18|TRBD1|TRBJ1-3|NA
TGTGCCAGCTCACCACCGGGACAGGTCGGCTCTGGAAACACCATATATTTT
CASSPPGQVGSGNTIYF
>TRBV12-3/TRBV12-4|NA|TRBJ2-4|few
TGTGCCAGCAGTTTAGCGAGGGCAGGCGCCTACCCTAAAAACATTCAGTACTTC
CASSLARAGAYPKNIQYF
>TRBV4-1|NA|TRBJ1-2|NA
TGCGCCAGCAGCCAAGAGCCCACAGGGGGCTACACCTTC
CASSQEPTGGYTF
>TRBV5-6|NA|TRBJ2-2|NA
TGTGCCAGCAGCTCCCGGCGGCTTGCGGGCACCGGGGAGCTGTTTTTT
CASSSRRLAGTGELFF
>TRBV7-2|TRBD2|TRBJ2-5|many
TGTGCCAGCAGCTTAGTGACTAGCTTACAAGAGACCCAGTACTTC
CASSLVTSLQETQYF
>TRBV27|NA|TRBJ1-2|NA
TGTGCCACCTCCAGGGCGAACTATGGCTACACCTTC
CATSRANYGYTF
>TRBV19|NA|TRBJ1-1|few
TGTGCCAGTAGTATAGATCGTGCGGGGACCACTGAAGCTTTCTTT
CASSIDRAGTTEAFF
>TRBV10-3|NA|TRBJ2-5|few
TGTGCCATCAGTGAGGAAAGCAGGGAAGAGACCCAGTACTTC
CAISEESREETQYF
>TRBV7-3|NA|TRBJ2-5|many
TGTGCCAGCAGCTTACACAGGCAAGAGACCCAGTACTTC
CASSLHRQETQYF
>TRBV12-3/TRBV12-4|TRBD1|TRBJ1-6|NA
TGTGCCAGCAGAGATATGGGACAGGGCGGCTCACCCCTCCACTTT
CASRDMGQGGSPLHF
>TRBV5-1|NA|TRBJ1-2|NA
TGCGCCAGCAGCCCGGATGGGACTCAGGGTGGCTACACCTTC
CASSPDGTQGGYTF
>TRBV2|NA|TRBJ2-3|NA
TGTGCCAGCAGTGAAGCCCCGGGTCCTAGCACAGATACGCAGTATTTT
CASSEAPGPSTDTQYF
>TRBV20-1|NA|TRBJ2-3|NA
TGCAGTGCTCGAAGGGCGGGGTCGCTAGCAGATACGCAGTATTTT
CSARRAGSLADTQYF
>TRBV29-1|TRBD2|TRBJ2-2|NA
TGCAGCGTTGAAGATCCCTGGCGGGGGGGGGACACCGGGGAGCTGTTTTTT
CSVEDPWRGGDTGELFF
>TRBV7-3|NA|TRBJ2-5|few
TGTGCCAGCAGCTTAACGTCGGTAGAGACCCAGTACTTC
CASSLTSVETQYF
>TRBV3-1|NA|TRBJ2-5|few
TGTGCCAGCAGCCGCGAAGGTGGCGGCGAGACCCAGTACTTC
CASSREGGGETQYF
>TRBV12-3/TRBV12-4|NA|TRBJ2-3|many
TGTGCCAGCAGTGGAACGGGGGATACGCAGTATTTT
CASSGTGDTQYF
>TRBV7-2|TRBD1|TRBJ2-2|many
TGTGCCAGCACCTCCGGGACAGGAAACACCGGGGAGCTGTTTTTT
CASTSGTGNTGELFF
>TRBV5-4|NA|TRBJ2-3|few
TGTGCCAGCAGCCGCGACGGAAGCACAGATACGCAGTATTTT
CASSRDGSTDTQYF
>TRBV4-1|NA|TRBJ2-2|NA
TGCGCCAGCAGCCATCCGCCTCCGGGCACCGGGGAGCTGTTTTTT
CASSHPPPGTGELFF
>TRBV6-5|TRBD1|TRBJ1-6|NA
TGTGCCAGCAGTTACTCGAGACAGGGCTATAATTCACCCCTCCACTTT
CASSYSRQGYNSPLHF
>TRBV7-2|NA|TRBJ1-4|NA
TGTGCCAGCAGTTCGGGTCCCGCAACTAATGAAAAACTGTTTTTT
CASSSGPATNEKLFF
>TRBV4-1|NA|TRBJ1-1|few
TGCGCCAGCAGCCAGGTCCCCACTGAAGCTTTCTTT
CASSQVPTEAFF
>TRBV25-1|NA|TRBJ1-1|NA
TGTGCCAGCAGGGGACCTAACACTGAAGCTTTCTTT
CASRGPNTEAFF
>TRBV7-2|NA|TRBJ1-3|NA
TGTGCCAGCAGCTTACACACAGGCGACTCTGGAAACACCATATATTTT
CASSLHTGDSGNTIYF
>TRBV13|TRBD1|TRBJ2-4|NA
TGTGCCAGCAGTTCCACAGGGGGAAACATTCAGTACTTC
CASSSTGGNIQYF
>TRBV6-1|NA|TRBJ1-1|few
TGTGCCAGCAGCATGGACAGAAACACTGAAGCTTTCTTT
CASSMDRNTEAFF
>TRBV19|NA|TRBJ2-7|NA
TGTGCCAGTAGTATGGGCAGGGGAGGCTACGAGCAGTACTTC
CASSMGRGGYEQYF
>TRBV7-8|NA|TRBJ2-5|many
TGTGCCAGCAGCTTAGTCGTGGCGGGGGCCCAAGAGACCCAGTACTTC
CASSLVVAGAQETQYF
>TRBV27|NA|TRBJ1-1|NA
TGTGCCAGCAGTTGGACGGCGATGAACACTGAAGCTTTCTTT
CASSWTAMNTEAFF
>TRBV12-3/TRBV12-4|NA|TRBJ2-3|NA
TGTGCCAGCAGTTCCGAATCGTCCACAGATACGCAGTATTTT
CASSSESSTDTQYF
>TRBV7-2|NA|TRBJ2-2|many
TGTGCCAGCAGCTTATCGGGGGGCCCAACCGGGGAGCTGTTTTTT
CASSLSGGPTGELFF
>TRBV12-3/TRBV12-4|TRBD2|TRBJ2-7|NA
TGTGCCAGCAGTTTAGGCGGCGGGGGTAGGTACGAGCAGTACTTC
CASSLGGGGRYEQYF